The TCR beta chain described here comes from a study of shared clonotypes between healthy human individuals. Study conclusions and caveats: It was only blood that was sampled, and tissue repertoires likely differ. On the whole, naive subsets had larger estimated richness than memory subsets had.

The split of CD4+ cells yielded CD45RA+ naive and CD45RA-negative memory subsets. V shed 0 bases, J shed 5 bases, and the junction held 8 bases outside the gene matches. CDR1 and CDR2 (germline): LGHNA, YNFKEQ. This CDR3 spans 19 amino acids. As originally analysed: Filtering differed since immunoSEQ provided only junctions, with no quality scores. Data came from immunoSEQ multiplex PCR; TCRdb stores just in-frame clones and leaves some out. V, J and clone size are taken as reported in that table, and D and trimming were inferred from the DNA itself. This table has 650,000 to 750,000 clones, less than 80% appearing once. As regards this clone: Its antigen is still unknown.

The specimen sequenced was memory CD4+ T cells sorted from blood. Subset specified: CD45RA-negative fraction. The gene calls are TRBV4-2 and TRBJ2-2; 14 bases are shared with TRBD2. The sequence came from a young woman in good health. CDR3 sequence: CASSQDKGLAGDRTGELFF. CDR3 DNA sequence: TGTGCCAGCAGCCAAGACAAGGGACTAGCGGGAGATAGGACCGGGGAGCTGTTTTTT.